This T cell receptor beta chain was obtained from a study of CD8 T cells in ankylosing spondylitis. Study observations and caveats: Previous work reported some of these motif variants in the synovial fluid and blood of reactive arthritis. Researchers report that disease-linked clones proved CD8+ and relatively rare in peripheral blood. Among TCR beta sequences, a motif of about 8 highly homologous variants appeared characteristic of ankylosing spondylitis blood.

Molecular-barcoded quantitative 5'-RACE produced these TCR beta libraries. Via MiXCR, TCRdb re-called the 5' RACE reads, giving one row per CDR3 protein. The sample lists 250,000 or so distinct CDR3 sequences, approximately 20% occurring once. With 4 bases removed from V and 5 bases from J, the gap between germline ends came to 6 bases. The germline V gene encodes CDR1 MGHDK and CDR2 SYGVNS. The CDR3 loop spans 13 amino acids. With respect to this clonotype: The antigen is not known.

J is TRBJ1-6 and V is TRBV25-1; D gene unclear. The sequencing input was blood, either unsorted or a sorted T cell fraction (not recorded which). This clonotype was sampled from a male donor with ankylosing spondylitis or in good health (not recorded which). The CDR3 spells CASSAGDNSPLHF. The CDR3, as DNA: TGTGCCAGCAGTGCCGGGGATAATTCACCCCTCCACTTT.